The 32 T cell receptor beta chains below come from one sample, sequenced in a study of Graves' ophthalmopathy and Graves' hyperthyroidism. Using RNA transcripts, the TCR beta CDR3 regions were amplified. RT-PCR in the first round used HTBI primers; a second-round multiplex PCR followed. TCRdb ran MiXCR on the multiplex PCR reads and lists one entry per CDR3 protein. The repertoire holds about 620,000 distinct CDR3 sequences, with about 24% as singletons. The sample was peripheral blood. The receptors stem from a woman between 18 and 30 years old with stable Graves' hyperthyroidism. Some clones in this sample may be carry-over from other donors' samples.

The chain combines TRBV27 with TRBJ1-3; maybe TRBD1 (6 bases). CDR3 length equals 18 residues. With 0 bases removed from V and 0 bases from J, the gap between germline ends came to 15 bases. In germline, CDR1 is MNHEY, CDR2 SMNVEV (reference sequence). CDR3 in amino acids: CASSLSEKDRSSGNTIYF. CDR3 sequence (DNA): TGTGCCAGCAGTTTATCTGAAAAGGACAGAAGCTCTGGAAACACCATATATTTT.

This clonotype came up a few times. The CDR3 loop reads CASSYEGQNSPLHF. CDR3 DNA: TGTGCCAGCAGTTATGAGGGACAGAATTCACCCCTCCACTTT. The chain combines TRBV6-5 with TRBJ1-6; 7 bases are a match to TRBD1. The germline V gene has CDR1 MNHEY and CDR2 SVGAGI. The CDR3 covers 14 residues. Unmatched junction bases numbered 3, after V lost 3 bases and J lost 7 bases.

There are a few counts of this clonotype. The CDR3 DNA is TGCGCCAGCAGCCCCTCGCGGGGAGAGGATAATTCACCCCTCCACTTT. It yields the protein CASSPSRGEDNSPLHF. The genes are TRBV5-1 and TRBJ1-6; no firm D call. This CDR3 has 16 residues. Germline CDR1 is SGHRS and CDR2 is YFSETQ. V lost 4 bases to trimming and J lost 5 bases, with 16 bases between them.

Many counts were recorded for this clonotype. J is TRBJ1-1 and V is TRBV20-1, with TRBD1 matching over 7 bases. The CDR3 sequence is 14 residues long. Losses at the gene ends were 4 bases for V and 5 bases for J; bases not matched to a gene: 10. CDR1 is DFQATT, CDR2 SNEGSKA, per germline (reference sequence). This CDR3 reads CSAIRQGTGTEAFF. In DNA form, the CDR3 reads TGCAGTGCTATCAGACAGGGAACGGGGACTGAAGCTTTCTTT.

This clonotype occurred many times. This rearrangement joins TRBV6-1 to TRBJ1-5; D is perhaps TRBD1 (6 bases). CDR1 and CDR2 from the germline V gene are MNHNS and SASEGT. V was trimmed by 6 bases and J by 2 bases, leaving 14 bases between them. The CDR3 is 15 amino acids. The DNA of the CDR3 is TGTGCCAGCAGCCCTGAAGGGGGTGGCAATCAGCCCCAGCATTTT. It specifies CASSPEGGGNQPQHF.

For the CDR3, the DNA is TGTGCCAGCAGTGAAATCCCCACAAGCTCCTACGAGCAGTACTTC. Its protein product is CASSEIPTSSYEQYF. J is TRBJ2-7 and V is TRBV6-1; D is ambiguous. In germline, CDR1 is MNHNS, CDR2 SASEGT. The CDR3 extends over 15 amino acids. The ends were cut back, 2 bases at V and 0 bases at J, with 11 bases in the middle.

This clonotype was observed at least ten times. The CDR3: CASSPGGHLQETQYF. Written as DNA, the CDR3 is TGTGCCAGCAGCCCCGGCGGGCACCTCCAAGAGACCCAGTACTTC. The chain carries TRBV14 and TRBJ2-5; a weak D match, TRBD2 (5 bases). In germline, CDR1 is SGHDN, CDR2 FVKESK. The CDR3 runs 15 residues. V lost 4 bases and J lost 1, with 13 bases in between.

This clonotype was detected ten times or more. The chain uses TRBV6-5 and TRBJ2-2; a weak D match, TRBD1 (6 bases). The V and J ends lost 0 bases and 0 bases respectively, with 8 bases between them. CDR3 length: 16 amino acids. Germline CDR1 is MNHEY and CDR2 is SVGAGI. The CDR3 bases are TGTGCCAGCAGTTACTCGGACAGAGCGAACACCGGGGAGCTGTTTTTT. Protein sequence: CASSYSDRANTGELFF.

This clonotype was observed a few times. A much larger clone differs by one base, so this may be a read error. The chain uses TRBV20-1 and TRBJ2-7; tentative D call: TRBD2 (6 bases). Germline CDR1 and CDR2: DFQATT and SNEGSKA (reference sequence). The CDR3 is 13 amino acids. CDR3 residues: CSAQASVAYEHYF. DNA for the CDR3: TGCAGTGCCCAGGCTAGCGTTGCCTACGAGCATTACTTC.

In its sample, this clonotype was seen many times. This rearrangement joins TRBV2 to TRBJ1-2; D remains ambiguous. The germline V and J ends were trimmed by 1 base and 8 bases, with 14 bases remaining between them. CDR1 and CDR2 from the germline V gene are SNHLY and FYNNEI. This CDR3 comprises 14 residues. The CDR3 nucleotides read TGTGCCAGCAGTGAAGGTACACGCCGTAGCGGCTACACCTTC. It is translated as CASSEGTRRSGYTF.

This clonotype was found many times. The chain joins TRBV19 to TRBJ2-2, with D hard to call. In germline, CDR1 is LNHDA, CDR2 SQIVND (reference sequence). This CDR3 spans 14 amino acids. V lost 5 bases, J lost 4 bases, and 11 bases lay in between. Here the CDR3 reads CASSDSSLTGELFF. CDR3 in DNA: TGTGCCAGTAGTGATAGCTCCCTCACCGGGGAGCTGTTTTTT.

This clonotype was seen ten or more times. This chain links TRBV6-5 with TRBJ2-7; TRBD2 might be the D (5 bases). The CDR3 is 13 residues long. Germline CDR1 MNHEY, CDR2 SVGAGI. V lost 5 bases and J 4 bases, leaving 12 bases between the germline ends. CDR3 region: CASSPGLLYEQYF. DNA for the CDR3: TGTGCCAGCAGTCCAGGACTCTTGTACGAGCAGTACTTC.

This clonotype has a count of ten or more. The rearrangement links TRBV20-1 to TRBJ2-5; tentatively, D is TRBD2 (6 bases). V was clipped by 3 bases and J by 5 bases, with 19 bases between them. The CDR3 has 15 residues. Germline V CDR1 and CDR2: DFQATT, SNEGSKA (reference sequence). CDR3 nucleotide sequence: TGCAGTGCTAGCCGCGGGACTGCCCGCTCCGAGACCCAGTACTTC. This translates into CSASRGTARSETQYF.

V is TRBV6-1 and J is TRBJ2-7; D may be TRBD1 (6 bases). The CDR3 contains 13 residues. From germline, CDR1 is MNHNS and CDR2 SASEGT. V lost 9 bases, J lost 4 bases, and 16 bases lay in between. Here the CDR3 DNA reads TGTGCCAGTGTTTATGACAGGAGGTACGAGCAGTACTTC. Translated, it gives CASVYDRRYEQYF.

The table lists this clonotype with many counts. The chain is built from TRBV12-3 or TRBV12-4 and TRBJ1-1; the match to TRBD1 covers 11 bases. The CDR3 is 14 amino acids. After removal of 7 bases from V and 5 bases from J, the junction contained 6 bases not matched to a gene. CDR3 sequence reads: CASTTGQGGTEAFF. The DNA for the CDR3 is TGTGCCAGCACCACGGGACAGGGGGGAACTGAAGCTTTCTTT.

The sample holds a few counts of this clonotype. This chain uses TRBV11-2 with TRBJ2-3, with D possibly called TRBD1 or TRBD2 (5 bases each). The germline CDR1 and CDR2 sequences are SGHAT and FQNNGV. Deletions cut 3 bases from V and 4 bases from J, with 11 bases between. CDR3 length equals 14 residues. In nucleotides, the CDR3 is TGTGCCAGCAGCTTCGGTCAGGGAGCAGATACGCAGTATTTT. It specifies CASSFGQGADTQYF. The complete variable domain, with remaining parts taken from reference TRBV11-2 and TRBJ2-3, reads EAGVAQSPRYKIIEKRQSVAFWCNPISGHATLYWYQQILGQGPKLLIQFQNNGVVDDSQLPKDRFSAERLKGVDSTLKIQPAKLEDSAVYLCASSFGQGADTQYFGPGTRLTVL.

Turning to this clonotype: No conserved phenylalanine or tryptophan is present at the end of the CDR3, so a read error is the likely explanation. J is TRBJ2-7 and V is TRBV12-3 or TRBV12-4, with 7 bases identical to TRBD1. V lost 3 bases to trimming and J lost 6 bases; unmatched junction nucleotides: 5. CDR3 size: 13 residues. The CDR3, as DNA: TGTGCCAGCAGTTTGGGACAGAAGTTCGAGCAGTACTCC. Its protein is CASSLGQKFEQYS.

The V call is TRBV6-1, the J call TRBJ1-2, with 7 bases matching TRBD1. Germline V CDR1 and CDR2: MNHNS, SASEGT. J gave up 6 bases and V 2 bases, and 6 bases lay outside the gene matches. The CDR3 loop spans 14 amino acids. CDR3 nucleotide sequence: TGTGCCAGCAGTGAAAGGGCAGGGGGGGATGGCTACACCTTC. Translating gives CASSERAGGDGYTF.

This chain connects TRBV27 to TRBJ2-4; 9 bases agree with TRBD2. J lost 1 base, V lost 5 bases, and 15 bases had no gene match. The CDR3 sequence is 19 residues long. Germline V gives CDR1 MNHEY, CDR2 SMNVEV (reference sequence). The CDR3 sequence is CASSPGGGRASSAKNIQYF. In nucleotides, the CDR3 is TGTGCCAGCAGTCCTGGGGGCGGGAGGGCCTCATCCGCCAAAAACATTCAGTACTTC.

The CDR3 nucleotides read TGCAGTGTGAGAGGGCGCAATCAGCCCCAGCATTTT. It encodes CSVRGRNQPQHF. The gene calls are TRBV20-1 and TRBJ1-5; D is unclear. CDR1 and CDR2 from the germline V gene are DFQATT and SNEGSKA (reference sequence). Trimming stripped 7 bases from V and 2 bases from J, with 9 bases between. This CDR3 has 12 amino acids.

This clonotype was observed many times. The chain is built from TRBV10-3 and TRBJ2-2; D possibly uses TRBD1 or TRBD2 (5 bases each). The CDR3 contains 13 residues. The ends were cut back, 4 bases at V and 7 bases at J, with 10 bases in the middle. CDR1 and CDR2 (germline): ENHRY, SYGVKD. CDR3: CAISVGGRGELFF. The CDR3 DNA reads as TGTGCCATCAGTGTTGGGGGTCGCGGGGAGCTGTTTTTT.

With respect to this clonotype: A much bigger clone sits one base away, suggesting this may be a read error. The chain combines TRBV19 with TRBJ1-1; D is undetermined. CDR1 LNHDA and CDR2 SQIVND come from the germline V gene (reference sequence). The CDR3 is 15 residues long. This CDR3 is CASSSSRVGSTEACF. The CDR3 coding sequence is TGTGCCAGTAGTTCCTCCCGGGTCGGGAGCACTGAAGCTTGCTTT.

This clonotype was counted many times. The rearrangement links TRBV4-1 to TRBJ1-1; no clear D gene. Between the trimmed V and J ends, which lost 2 bases and 5 bases, there was a span of 18 bases. CDR1 MGHRA and CDR2 YSYEKL come from the germline V gene. The CDR3 contains 16 residues. The CDR3 here is CASSQLPPWVWTEAFF. CDR3 nucleotides: TGCGCCAGCAGCCAACTCCCCCCATGGGTTTGGACTGAAGCTTTCTTT.

The table lists this clonotype with many counts. The V gene is TRBV20-1, the J gene TRBJ2-7, with D perhaps matching TRBD2 (6 bases). Germline loops: CDR1 DFQATT, CDR2 SNEGSKA (reference sequence). The germline V and J ends were trimmed by 3 bases and 0 bases, with 12 bases remaining between them. The CDR3 spans 14 residues. The CDR3 bases are TGCAGTGCTAGTCCGGGACTCCACTCCTACGAGCAGTACTTC. Its protein is CSASPGLHSYEQYF.

This clonotype was seen at least ten times. CDR3 amino acids: CSGYARVYGYTF. The DNA for the CDR3 is TGCAGTGGCTATGCTAGGGTTTATGGCTACACCTTC. This chain connects TRBV29-1 to TRBJ1-2; D ambiguous. Germline-derived CDR1 and CDR2 are SQVTM and ANQGSEA. This CDR3 is 12 amino acids long. The full variable domain, its missing parts supplied by reference TRBV29-1 and TRBJ1-2, is SAVISQKPSRDICQRGTSLTIQCQVDSQVTMMFWYRQQPGQSLTLIATANQGSEATYESGFVIDKFPISRPNLTFSTLTVSNMSPEDSSIYLCSGYARVYGYTFGSGTRLTVV.

J is TRBJ2-5 and V is TRBV7-8, with TRBD1 as a possible D gene (5 bases). Germline CDR1 SGHVS, CDR2 FQNEAQ. The CDR3 covers 15 residues. Trimming removed 4 bases at V and 4 bases at J, with 16 bases between. This chain's CDR3 is CASSYKGRPIETQYF. CDR3 nucleotide sequence: TGTGCCAGCAGCTACAAGGGGCGACCAATAGAGACCCAGTACTTC.

This clonotype was recorded at least ten times. The rearrangement uses TRBV28 and TRBJ2-7, with D hard to call. In germline, CDR1 is MDHEN, CDR2 SYDVKM. The V and J ends lost 6 bases and 3 bases respectively, with 12 bases between them. This CDR3 contains 13 residues. In DNA form, the CDR3 reads TGTGCCAGCAGCCCGGCTTGGGGCTACGAGCAGTACTTC. Translation: CASSPAWGYEQYF.

This clonotype was recorded many times. The chain uses TRBV6-1 and TRBJ2-2; TRBD1 is a possible D gene (6 bases). The V and J ends lost 7 bases and 5 bases respectively, with 11 bases between them. The CDR3 totals 13 residues. CDR1 is MNHNS and CDR2 is SASEGT in the germline V gene. CDR3 residues: CASNRVGTGELFF. Written as DNA, the CDR3 is TGTGCCAGCAACAGGGTCGGGACCGGGGAGCTGTTTTTT.

The table lists this clonotype with many counts. The CDR3 bases are TGCAGTGCTAGACCACTACAGGAGGAAGATACTGAAGCTTTCTTT. It translates to CSARPLQEEDTEAFF. This chain connects TRBV20-1 to TRBJ1-1; D may be TRBD1 (5 bases). CDR1 and CDR2 (germline): DFQATT, SNEGSKA (reference sequence). V lost 2 bases and J lost 5, with 18 bases in between. The CDR3 totals 15 residues.

This chain links TRBV25-1 with TRBJ2-5, with D tentatively TRBD1 (5 bases). Trimming took 2 bases from V and 5 from J, leaving 15 bases between them. The germline CDR1 and CDR2 sequences are MGHDK and SYGVNS. The CDR3 extends over 15 amino acids. In nucleotides, the CDR3 is TGTGCCAGCAGTGAAACGTCAGGGATGCATGAGACCCAGTACTTC. Its protein is CASSETSGMHETQYF.

The V gene is TRBV6-1, the J gene TRBJ2-5; D tentatively reads TRBD1 or TRBD2 (5 bases each). Trimming removed 0 bases from V and 1 base from J, with 9 bases in between. The CDR3 has 15 amino acids. The germline gives CDR1 MNHNS, CDR2 SASEGT. The CDR3 here is CASSEALGTQETQYF. The CDR3 nucleotides are TGTGCCAGCAGTGAAGCGCTCGGGACCCAAGAGACCCAGTACTTC.

The V gene is TRBV13, the J gene TRBJ1-1, with D uncertain. The germline V and J ends were trimmed by 5 bases and 1 base, with 11 bases remaining between them. Germline V CDR1 and CDR2: PRHDT, FYEKMQ (reference sequence). This CDR3 comprises 14 residues. CDR3 DNA sequence: TGTGCCAGCAGCCCCCCCCCAGAGAACACTGAAGCTTTCTTT. Amino acids: CASSPPPENTEAFF.